This entry features one TCR beta chain sequence. The sample belongs to a study of T cells in Graves' hyperthyroidism and ophthalmopathy. The V gene's germline CDR1 is LGHNA and CDR2 YSLEER. After removal of 1 base from V and 4 bases from J, the junction contained 5 bases not matched to a gene. There are 15 residues in the CDR3. Amplification yielded TCR beta CDR3 regions, with RNA transcripts as the source. HTBI primers were the set used in a first-round RT-PCR of the TCR CDR3. Each CDR3 protein is one row after TCRdb ran MiXCR on the multiplex PCR reads. The data hold 500,000 to 700,000 distinct CDR3 sequences, with 15% to 20% observed a single time.

The source of this sequence is a woman between 18 and 29 years old with Graves' hyperthyroidism. The genes are TRBV4-3 and TRBJ1-2, with TRBD1 matching 8 bases. The source material was blood. The CDR3 spells CASSQAVTGVYGYTF. The CDR3 coding sequence is TGCGCCAGCAGCCAAGCTGTGACAGGGGTCTATGGCTACACCTTC.